What follows are 24 T cell receptor beta chains derived from one specimen sequenced in a study of shared clonotypes between healthy human individuals. Naive CD8 cells were CD45RO-negative, positively selected for CCR7, excluding terminally differentiated effector memory CD45RA+ cells. Produced via immunoSEQ multiplex PCR; TCRdb's table is partial and in-frame only. Here the sample spans about 2.1 million clones, roughly 93% being singletons. The specimen was naive CD8+ T cells from PBMCs. These receptors came from a man younger than 35 in good health. Some clones in this sample may be carry-over from other donors' samples.

This sequence joins TRBV7-9 and TRBJ2-5, with a possible D match to TRBD1 (5 bases). This CDR3 is 15 amino acids long. The V and J ends lost 3 bases and 5 bases respectively, with 16 bases between them. CDR1 is SEHNR and CDR2 is FQNEAQ in the germline V gene (reference sequence). The CDR3, as DNA: TGTGCCAGCAGCTTTAGTCAGGGCAGGCGGGAGACCCAGTACTTC. Protein product: CASSFSQGRRETQYF.

The rearrangement uses TRBV11-1 and TRBJ2-1; D gene ambiguous. The V end was cut by 1 base, the J end by 2 bases, with 3 bases between. This CDR3 has 13 residues. Per germline, CDR1 SGHAT and CDR2 FQDESV (reference sequence). The chain's CDR3 is CASSLGTYNEQFF. Written as DNA, the CDR3 is TGTGCCAGCAGCTTAGGCACCTACAATGAGCAGTTCTTC.

This clone was recorded only once. This rearrangement joins TRBV6-1 to TRBJ2-7, with D possibly matching TRBD1 (6 bases). CDR1 and CDR2 from the germline V gene are MNHNS and SASEGT. The V and J ends lost 0 bases and 2 bases respectively, with 14 bases between them. The CDR3 runs to 16 residues. This CDR3 is CASSEARTGITYEQYF. The CDR3 DNA sequence: TGTGCCAGCAGTGAAGCGCGAACAGGGATAACCTACGAGCAGTACTTC.

This clone was seen only a few times. V gene TRBV19 combines with J gene TRBJ2-1; D could derive from TRBD1 or TRBD2 (5 bases each). The length of the CDR3 is 14 residues. Trimming cost V 3 bases and J 2 bases, with 8 bases left between them. Germline CDR1 LNHDA, CDR2 SQIVND (reference sequence). CDR3 coding DNA: TGTGCCAGTAGTATTTGGGGGACCTACAATGAGCAGTTCTTC. This translates into CASSIWGTYNEQFF.

The chain is built from TRBV5-5 and TRBJ1-1, with D possibly TRBD1 on 5 matching bases. V lost 3 bases to trimming and J lost 4 bases, with 16 bases between them. CDR1 and CDR2 (germline): SGHKS, YYEKEE (reference sequence). The CDR3 runs 15 residues. CDR3 sequence reads: CASSWLTRGGTEAFF. The CDR3 DNA follows: TGTGCCAGCAGCTGGCTGACAAGGGGAGGCACTGAAGCTTTCTTT.

CDR3 nucleotide sequence: TGTGCCATCAGTGACATCTCTGGAAACACCATATATTTT. It yields the protein CAISDISGNTIYF. The chain couples TRBV10-3 to TRBJ1-3; no clear D. Germline CDR1 is ENHRY and CDR2 is SYGVKD. This CDR3 comprises 13 residues. V was clipped by 3 bases and J by 0 bases, with 3 bases between them.

This sequence joins TRBV28 and TRBJ2-7; weak D call: TRBD1 (6 bases). V lost 8 bases and J 4 bases, leaving 15 bases between the germline ends. The CDR3 length is 13 residues. Germline V gives CDR1 MDHEN, CDR2 SYDVKM. CDR3 protein: CASGRKQGYEQYF. CDR3 nucleotides: TGTGCCAGCGGGCGAAAACAGGGTTACGAGCAGTACTTC.

V usage is TRBV9 and J usage is TRBJ2-2; 7 nucleotides line up with TRBD2. CDR3 length: 18 residues. The V segment lost 1 base and the J segment 4 bases; nucleotides outside the gene matches: 13. The germline V gene has CDR1 SGDLS and CDR2 YYNGEE. CDR3: CASSVLSLAAEGTGELFF. Here the CDR3 DNA reads TGTGCCAGCAGCGTACTTTCTCTAGCGGCTGAAGGCACCGGGGAGCTGTTTTTT.

The chain carries TRBV13 and TRBJ2-1, with 12 bases fitting TRBD2. Germline V gene lookup returns CDR1 PRHDT and CDR2 FYEKMQ (reference sequence). The CDR3 covers 15 residues. Trimming at V came to 3 bases and at J to 7 bases, leaving 4 bases not matched to a gene. CDR3 nucleotides: TGTGCCAGCAGCTTCGGACTAGCGGGACGGAATGAGCAGTTCTTC. This sequence encodes CASSFGLAGRNEQFF.

This sequence joins TRBV4-1 and TRBJ2-1; 7 nucleotides match TRBD2. Trimming cost V 1 base and J 7 bases; bases outside gene matches: 7. Germline-derived CDR1 and CDR2 are MGHRA and YSYEKL. The CDR3 is 15 amino acids. CDR3 protein: CASSQAVLAENEQFF. The CDR3 coding sequence is TGCGCCAGCAGCCAAGCCGTCCTAGCGGAGAATGAGCAGTTCTTC.

This clone was seen once. CDR3 loop: CASSLSRGVYNEQFF. The DNA of the CDR3 is TGTGCCAGCAGCTTAAGTAGGGGGGTGTACAATGAGCAGTTCTTC. This rearrangement joins TRBV7-9 to TRBJ2-1; the D gene could be TRBD1 or TRBD2 (6 bases each). The length of the CDR3 is 15 residues. Germline CDR1 reads SEHNR; CDR2 reads FQNEAQ (reference sequence). Trimming pared 2 bases from V and 4 bases from J, leaving 12 bases between.

The chain has TRBV15 and TRBJ1-1; D ambiguous. CDR3 length equals 15 residues. Trimming shortened V by 0 bases and J by 5 bases, and 13 bases separated the two germline ends. Germline V lookup: CDR1 LNHNV, CDR2 YYDKDF (reference sequence). The CDR3 spells CATSRDEGGITEAFF. CDR3 DNA sequence: TGTGCCACCAGCAGAGACGAGGGAGGGATAACTGAAGCTTTCTTT.

This clone was picked up one time. The V call is TRBV5-4, the J call TRBJ1-2; 7 bases line up with TRBD1. CDR3 length: 14 amino acids. Germline trimming cut 0 bases from V and 7 bases from J; bases unmatched to any gene: 6. Germline-derived CDR1 and CDR2 are SGHNT and YYREEE (reference sequence). The CDR3 reads CASSLGGGASGYTF. DNA of the CDR3: TGTGCCAGCAGCTTGGGAGGGGGCGCGTCTGGCTACACCTTC.

This clone turned up a few times. This chain links TRBV5-6 with TRBJ2-7; D is perhaps TRBD1 or TRBD2 (5 bases each). The CDR3 consists of 14 residues. Trimming removed 1 base from V and 2 bases from J, with 10 bases in between. CDR1 is SGHDT, CDR2 YYEEEE, per germline. The CDR3 loop is CASSLSGTTYEQYF. The CDR3 region has the DNA TGTGCCAGCAGCTTGTCAGGGACCACCTACGAGCAGTACTTC. Filled out from reference TRBV5-6 and TRBJ2-7, the complete variable domain reads DAGVTQSPTHLIKTRGQQVTLRCSPKSGHDTVSWYQQALGQGPQFIFQYYEEEERQRGNFPDRFSGHQFPNYSSELNVNALLLGDSALYLCASSLSGTTYEQYFGPGTRLTVT.

This chain links TRBV2 with TRBJ2-7; the D is unclear. V lost 1 base and J 5 bases, leaving 12 bases between the germline ends. The CDR3 contains 14 residues. In germline, CDR1 is SNHLY, CDR2 FYNNEI. The CDR3 coding sequence is TGTGCCAGCAGTGAAGGCAGCGACCTTGACGAGCAGTACTTC. Translation gives CASSEGSDLDEQYF.

V is TRBV30 and J is TRBJ2-1, with 7 nucleotides matching TRBD2. Unmatched junction bases numbered 2, after V lost 2 bases and J lost 7 bases. Germline CDR1 is GTSNPN and CDR2 is SVGIG (reference sequence). The CDR3 extends over 12 amino acids. The CDR3 DNA is TGTGCCTGGAGTTCTAGCGGTAATGAGCAGTTCTTC. This encodes CAWSSSGNEQFF.

The CDR3 DNA is TGTGCCAGCAGCGTAGTGGTGAACGACGAGCAGTACTTC. It translates to CASSVVVNDEQYF. This rearrangement joins TRBV9 to TRBJ2-7, with D hard to call. The germline V gene has CDR1 SGDLS and CDR2 YYNGEE. Trimming removed 0 bases from V and 5 bases from J, with 9 bases in between. This CDR3 contains 13 residues.

The rearrangement joins TRBV4-2 to TRBJ2-7, with TRBD2 matching 9 bases. The CDR3 is made up of 18 amino acids. Per germline, CDR1 LGHNA and CDR2 YNFKEQ. With 2 bases clipped from V and 4 bases from J, the junction kept 15 bases outside the gene matches. In DNA, the CDR3 is TGTGCCAGCAGCCAAAAACTAGCGGGCGAAACCAGGTTTTACGAGCAGTACTTC. Its translation is CASSQKLAGETRFYEQYF.

About this clone: A read error may produce the germline difference seen at one junction end. The rearrangement uses TRBV9 and TRBJ1-2; D perhaps matches TRBD1 (6 bases). The CDR3 is made up of 16 amino acids. Per germline, CDR1 SGDLS and CDR2 YYNGEE. CDR3 bases: TGTGCCAGCAGCGCACCCTACACAGGGTTTTCCTATAGCTACACCTTC. Protein: CASSAPYTGFSYSYTF.

The rearrangement links TRBV27 to TRBJ2-1; a possible D gene is TRBD2 (5 bases). The germline V gene encodes CDR1 MNHEY and CDR2 SMNVEV (reference sequence). The CDR3 length is 13 residues. V lost 4 bases and J 7 bases, leaving 11 bases between the germline ends. The CDR3 is CASSSTGWNEQFF. The CDR3 DNA reads TGTGCCAGCAGTTCGACGGGGTGGAATGAGCAGTTCTTC.

The rearrangement joins TRBV7-6 to TRBJ2-1; the match to TRBD2 covers 10 bases. The CDR3 is 17 amino acids. The germline V gene has CDR1 SGHVS and CDR2 FNYEAQ. The trim removed 1 base at V and 7 bases at J, leaving 10 bases unmatched. The CDR3 region is CASSLGVAGGFANEQFF. For the CDR3, the DNA is TGTGCCAGCAGCTTAGGGGTAGCGGGAGGATTCGCGAATGAGCAGTTCTTC.

This rearrangement joins TRBV9 to TRBJ2-1; D call uncertain. CDR1 SGDLS and CDR2 YYNGEE come from the germline V gene. The CDR3 consists of 16 residues. V lost 0 bases to trimming and J lost 3 bases, with 13 bases between them. Here the CDR3 reads CASSVEVQPGYNEQFF. CDR3 DNA sequence: TGTGCCAGCAGCGTAGAAGTTCAGCCTGGCTACAATGAGCAGTTCTTC.

V is TRBV7-9 and J is TRBJ2-1; 11 positions match TRBD2. Trimming removed 5 bases from V and 9 bases from J; junction bases left unmatched: 9. The CDR3 covers 15 residues. Germline loops: CDR1 SEHNR, CDR2 FQNEAQ (reference sequence). Written as DNA, the CDR3 is TGTGCCAGCAGCATCATAGCGGGAGGGCAAGGTGAGCAGTTCTTC. Residues: CASSIIAGGQGEQFF.

Regarding this clone: The same CDR3 also results from other DNA sequences found in this sample. The J gene is TRBJ1-1, the V gene TRBV9; no definite D call. This CDR3 is 14 amino acids long. Per the germline V gene, CDR1 is SGDLS and CDR2 is YYNGEE. V lost 4 bases and J 3 bases, leaving 13 bases between the germline ends. CDR3 DNA: TGTGCCAGCAGCCCTAGGGCTGTTGACACTGAAGCTTTCTTT. It specifies CASSPRAVDTEAFF.